This TCR beta chain stems from a study of shared clonotypes between healthy human individuals. Study-wide findings and caveats: Relative to memory subsets, naive subsets generally showed larger estimated richness.

With regard to this clone: The antigen is undetermined.

Produced via immunoSEQ multiplex PCR; TCRdb's table is partial and in-frame only. This table holds about 1 million clones, approximately 80% found once. Material: memory CD4+ T cells from PBMCs. Indicated subset: CD45RA-negative fraction. The receptor comes from a man younger than 30 in good health. Some clones in this sample may be carry-over from other donors' samples.

The CDR3 sequence is CASNIQPRTYGYTF. The CDR3 bases are TGTGCCAGCAATATACAGCCCAGGACATATGGCTACACCTTC. The rearrangement links TRBV28 to TRBJ1-2; perhaps TRBD1 as D (5 bases). Germline loops: CDR1 MDHEN, CDR2 SYDVKM. CDR3 length equals 14 residues. V lost 7 bases and J 5 bases, leaving 17 bases between the germline ends.